Only a few counts were recorded for the clone carrying this T cell receptor (beta chain). In building TCR beta libraries, iRepertoire HTBI primers were used together with Arm-PCR of CDR3 regions. TCRdb reanalysed the multiplex PCR reads using MiXCR and keeps one entry per CDR3 protein. The data show approximately 290,000 distinct CDR3 sequences, around 20% seen once. This CDR3 is built from 16 residues. V was trimmed by 0 bases and J by 4 bases, leaving 16 bases between them. CDR1 SGDLS and CDR2 YYNGEE come from the germline V gene. Time point: persistent/refractory GD, antithyroid drugs over 5 years with positive TRAb. Generation of the TCR library employed RNA extracted from PBMCs. The data stem from a study of regulatory T cells in long-lasting Graves disease.

The rearrangement joins TRBV9 to TRBJ1-2; no clear D gene. This clonotype was obtained from a female donor with Graves disease. This material consisted of peripheral blood mononuclear cells (PBMCs), taken when the disease was refractory, from a patient treated with antithyroid drugs. The CDR3 DNA sequence: TGTGCCAGCAGCGTAGATATTAGTGGCGGTACCTATGGCTACACCTTC. Its protein product is CASSVDISGGTYGYTF.